One and the same sample provided the 6 T cell receptor beta chains below, sequenced in a study of early T cells in non-severe SARS-CoV-2 infection. TCRdb independently ran MiXCR on the 5' RACE reads; one entry per CDR3 protein. The sample gives around 67,000 distinct CDR3 sequences, about 12% of which show up once; almost 6.5% is in the top ten. The sample comprised whole blood. These receptors all stem from an adult who was a healthcare worker with PCR-confirmed SARS-CoV-2 infection or an uninfected control (not recorded which).

This clonotype was observed many times. This chain links TRBV6-5 with TRBJ2-7, with D perhaps matching TRBD2 (6 bases). Germline-derived CDR1 and CDR2 are MNHEY and SVGAGI. The CDR3 spans 15 residues. Trimming stripped 5 bases from V and 4 bases from J, with 18 bases between. The CDR3 loop reads CASSQRLEGRYEQYF. In DNA form, the CDR3 reads TGTGCCAGCAGTCAGCGGTTGGAGGGGCGGTACGAGCAGTACTTC.

The chain links TRBV3-1 to TRBJ1-1, with D uncertain. Germline CDR1 LGHDT, CDR2 YNNKEL (reference sequence). There are 15 residues in the CDR3. Trimming took 4 bases from V and 1 from J, leaving 13 bases between them. CDR3 protein: CASSPEGNRNTEAFF. The CDR3, as DNA: TGTGCCAGCAGCCCTGAAGGGAACAGGAACACTGAAGCTTTCTTT.

The V and J genes are TRBV5-4 and TRBJ1-1; no reliable D call. The CDR3 is 15 residues long. Trimming removed 2 bases at V and 1 base at J, with 12 bases between. Germline V gene lookup returns CDR1 SGHNT and CDR2 YYREEE (reference sequence). The CDR3 spells CASSFEGSRNTEAFF. As DNA, the CDR3 is TGTGCCAGCAGCTTCGAAGGTTCCCGGAACACTGAAGCTTTCTTT.

The chain combines TRBV12-3 or TRBV12-4 with TRBJ2-1; weak D call: TRBD2 (6 bases). Between the trimmed V and J ends, which lost 5 bases and 5 bases, there was a span of 10 bases. This CDR3 has 13 residues. The CDR3 spells CASSIRLDNEQFF. DNA of the CDR3: TGTGCCAGCAGTATTCGACTAGACAATGAGCAGTTCTTC.

This clonotype has more than one count but fewer than ten. The chain has TRBV5-1 and TRBJ2-5, with D unclear. The germline gives CDR1 SGHRS, CDR2 YFSETQ. Trimming removed 4 bases at V and 1 base at J, with 11 bases between. The CDR3 runs to 14 residues. The CDR3 sequence: CASSPLQLQETQYF. The CDR3 DNA sequence: TGCGCCAGCAGCCCCTTACAGCTCCAAGAGACCCAGTACTTC.

The chain combines TRBV3-1 with TRBJ2-1; D unresolved. Germline V lookup: CDR1 LGHDT, CDR2 YNNKEL (reference sequence). Between the trimmed V and J ends, which lost 1 base and 1 base, there was a span of 5 bases. This CDR3 has 14 residues. CDR3 residues: CASSQGHSYNEQFF. The CDR3 nucleotides are TGTGCCAGCAGCCAAGGACATTCCTACAATGAGCAGTTCTTC.